Shown below are 23 T cell receptor beta chains from a single sample sequenced in a study of cytomegalovirus exposure and HLA in healthy donors. Researchers ran the PCR with 60 Vbeta and 13 Jbeta primers. TCRdb keeps only in-frame clones here, not all; method: immunoSEQ multiplex PCR. Seen here are fewer than 85,000 clones, about 79% observed once, and the top ten hold approximately 20%. The sample consisted of PBMCs. The receptors shown here come from a man aged 65 to 79 in good health and CMV-seropositive.

The chain links TRBV5-1 to TRBJ1-1; TRBD1 might be the D (5 bases). Deletions cut 4 bases from V and 6 bases from J, with 13 bases between. Germline V gene data show CDR1 as SGHRS and CDR2 as YFSETQ. The CDR3 has 13 amino acids. The CDR3 DNA is TGCGCCAGCAGCGACCGGCAGGGTTCTGAAGCTTTCTTT. This encodes CASSDRQGSEAFF.

V is TRBV30 and J is TRBJ1-5; D not certain. V dropped 5 bases and J dropped 12 bases, with 8 bases sitting between them. The germline gives CDR1 GTSNPN, CDR2 SVGIG (reference sequence). The CDR3 has 9 amino acids. This CDR3 reads CAWWGVQHF. The CDR3, as DNA: TGTGCCTGGTGGGGAGTCCAGCATTTT.

This clone was observed a handful of times. The rearrangement links TRBV6-1 to TRBJ1-5; D ambiguous. Germline V gene lookup returns CDR1 MNHNS and CDR2 SASEGT. Deletions cut 7 bases from V and 0 bases from J, with 13 bases between. The CDR3 runs 15 residues. CDR3 region: CASISRYLSNQPQHF. CDR3 DNA sequence: TGTGCCAGCATTTCCAGGTACCTTAGCAATCAGCCCCAGCATTTT.

The chain couples TRBV7-2 to TRBJ1-5; 8 bases align to TRBD1. Germline trimming cut 3 bases from V and 2 bases from J; bases unmatched to any gene: 6. Germline V CDR1 and CDR2: SGHTA, FQGNSA. The CDR3 sequence is 16 residues long. The CDR3 reads CASSFQGALGNQPQHF. The CDR3 nucleotides are TGTGCCAGCAGCTTTCAGGGGGCGTTGGGCAATCAGCCCCAGCATTTT.

The genes are TRBV5-1 and TRBJ1-1, with 7 bases matching TRBD1. Germline loops: CDR1 SGHRS, CDR2 YFSETQ. Losses at the gene ends were 6 bases for V and 4 bases for J; bases not matched to a gene: 15. The CDR3 spans 16 residues. In nucleotides, the CDR3 is TGCGCCAGCACCCACAAAGAGGGGGCAGGGGCCACTGAAGCTTTCTTT. It is translated as CASTHKEGAGATEAFF.

This chain connects TRBV18 to TRBJ2-1; TRBD2 agrees at 7 bases. Germline V CDR1 and CDR2: KGHSH, LQKENI. The ends lost 0 bases at V and 7 bases at J; junction bases unmatched: 6. The CDR3 covers 15 residues. CDR3 sequence (DNA): TGTGCCAGCTCACCACCGGGGTTGGGGGGGAATGAGCAGTTCTTC. Residues: CASSPPGLGGNEQFF.

The chain is built from TRBV10-3 and TRBJ2-5; D unresolved. The germline V gene encodes CDR1 ENHRY and CDR2 SYGVKD. V lost 4 bases to trimming and J lost 5 bases, with 11 bases between them. The CDR3 is made up of 13 amino acids. The CDR3 sequence is CAISVAGLETQYF. The CDR3 DNA is TGTGCCATCAGTGTGGCAGGTCTTGAGACCCAGTACTTC.

The chain links TRBV5-5 to TRBJ1-2; no definite D call. Germline assignment: CDR1 SGHKS and CDR2 YYEKEE (reference sequence). The CDR3 has 11 residues. V was shortened by 2 bases and J by 7 bases, with 6 bases between the two germline ends. The CDR3, as DNA: TGTGCCAGCAGCTTCAACGGTGGCTACACCTTC. Its translation is CASSFNGGYTF.

V gene TRBV27 combines with J gene TRBJ1-5, with TRBD1 matching over 8 bases. The J segment lost 2 bases and the V segment lost 4 bases, leaving 1 base of the junction unmatched. The CDR3 runs to 14 residues. The germline V gene encodes CDR1 MNHEY and CDR2 SMNVEV (reference sequence). The DNA for the CDR3 is TGTGCCAGCAGTTCGACAGGGGGCAATCAGCCCCAGCATTTT. Its protein product is CASSSTGGNQPQHF.

CDR3: CASSTGAPGGPQHF. DNA for the CDR3: TGTGCCAGTAGTACAGGGGCCCCCGGAGGCCCCCAGCATTTT. V and J are TRBV19 and TRBJ1-5; the D gene is possibly TRBD1 (6 bases). The CDR3 contains 14 residues. Germline V lookup: CDR1 LNHDA, CDR2 SQIVND (reference sequence). V was pared by 4 bases and J by 10 bases, with 17 bases between. Full variable domain (rest looked up from reference TRBV19 and TRBJ1-5): DGGITQSPKYLFRKEGQNVTLSCEQNLNHDAMYWYRQDPGQGLRLIYYSQIVNDFQKGDIAEGYSVSREKKESFPLTVTSAQKNPTAFYLCASSTGAPGGPQHFGDGTRLSIL.

The V and J genes are TRBV7-9 and TRBJ2-1; maybe TRBD2 (6 bases). CDR1 is SEHNR and CDR2 is FQNEAQ in the germline V gene (reference sequence). The CDR3 length is 17 residues. Trimming stripped 4 bases from V and 1 base from J, with 17 bases between. This CDR3 is CASSSGPRGGSYNEQFF. CDR3 nucleotides: TGTGCCAGCAGCTCCGGGCCGAGGGGAGGTTCCTACAATGAGCAGTTCTTC. Full variable domain (missing parts from reference TRBV7-9 and TRBJ2-1): DTGVSQNPRHKITKRGQNVTFRCDPISEHNRLYWYRQTLGQGPEFLTYFQNEAQLEKSRLLSDRFSAERPKGSFSTLEIQRTEQGDSAMYLCASSSGPRGGSYNEQFFGPGTRLTVL.

This clone turned up a few times. CDR3 nucleotides: TGCGCCAGCAGCTTGGTTCCGCGGGGGAACACTGAAGCTTTCTTT. It specifies CASSLVPRGNTEAFF. The chain recombines TRBV5-1 with TRBJ1-1; D not certain. The CDR3 has 15 amino acids. The germline CDR1 and CDR2 sequences are SGHRS and YFSETQ. Trimming removed 0 bases from V and 1 base from J, with 10 bases in between.

The rearrangement uses TRBV7-2 and TRBJ2-5; TRBD1 agrees at 7 bases. Germline V gives CDR1 SGHTA, CDR2 FQGNSA. The CDR3 sequence is 14 residues long. The J segment lost 2 bases and the V segment lost 4 bases, leaving 4 bases of the junction unmatched. CDR3 DNA: TGTGCCAGCAGCTGGCAGGGACAGCAAGAGACCCAGTACTTC. It translates to CASSWQGQQETQYF. Complete variable domain (other parts from reference TRBV7-2 and TRBJ2-5): GAGVSQSPSNKVTEKGKDVELRCDPISGHTALYWYRQSLGQGLEFLIYFQGNSAPDKSGLPSDRFSAERTGGSVSTLTIQRTQQEDSAVYLCASSWQGQQETQYFGPGTRLLVL.

The V gene is TRBV6-5, the J gene TRBJ2-2; no clear D gene. Trimming pared 0 bases from V and 5 bases from J, leaving 10 bases between. CDR1 and CDR2 (germline): MNHEY, SVGAGI. CDR3 length equals 15 residues. The CDR3: CASSYSTIETGELFF. In DNA form, the CDR3 reads TGTGCCAGCAGTTACTCAACAATTGAAACCGGGGAGCTGTTTTTT.

The chain couples TRBV19 to TRBJ2-5; D is undetermined. Germline V gene sequence: CDR1 LNHDA, CDR2 SQIVND (reference sequence). Trimming removed 5 bases at V and 4 bases at J, with 14 bases between. The CDR3 extends over 14 amino acids. The CDR3 DNA reads as TGTGCCAGTAGTTCCAGGTATCCGGTAGAGACCCAGTACTTC. Protein sequence: CASSSRYPVETQYF. Full variable domain (remainder filled in from reference TRBV19 and TRBJ2-5): DGGITQSPKYLFRKEGQNVTLSCEQNLNHDAMYWYRQDPGQGLRLIYYSQIVNDFQKGDIAEGYSVSREKKESFPLTVTSAQKNPTAFYLCASSSRYPVETQYFGPGTRLLVL.

This clone has just a few counts. V gene TRBV5-6 combines with J gene TRBJ2-5, with D tentatively TRBD1 (5 bases). This CDR3 has 13 residues. CDR1 and CDR2 from the germline V gene are SGHDT and YYEEEE. The V end was cut by 4 bases, the J end by 1 base, with 8 bases between. CDR3 region: CASSRQTQETQYF. The CDR3 DNA sequence: TGTGCCAGCAGCCGACAGACCCAAGAGACCCAGTACTTC.

J is TRBJ2-2 and V is TRBV25-1; TRBD1 matches at 11 bases. Germline loops: CDR1 MGHDK, CDR2 SYGVNS. The CDR3 runs to 15 residues. V gave up 8 bases and J gave up 7 bases; unmatched junction bases: 9. CDR3: CASRGQGVWVGELFF. CDR3 coding DNA: TGTGCCAGCCGGGGACAGGGGGTGTGGGTCGGGGAGCTGTTTTTT. The whole variable domain, filled in from reference TRBV25-1 and TRBJ2-2, reads EADIYQTPRYLVIGTGKKITLECSQTMGHDKMYWYQQDPGMELHLIHYSYGVNSTEKGDLSSESTVSRIRTEHFPLTLESARPSHTSQYLCASRGQGVWVGELFFGEGSRLTVL.

This sequence joins TRBV7-8 and TRBJ2-5, with 7 bases lining up with TRBD2. The length of the CDR3 is 15 residues. CDR1 and CDR2 (germline): SGHVS, FQNEAQ. J gave up 5 bases and V 2 bases, and 8 bases lay outside the gene matches. Written as DNA, the CDR3 is TGTGCCAGCAGCTTATGGGGAGGGAAGCGGGAGACCCAGTACTTC. Its translation: CASSLWGGKRETQYF.

The chain carries TRBV7-2 and TRBJ2-7, with 7 positions matching TRBD1. This CDR3 region has 14 residues. The junction had 8 bases not matched to a gene; V was cut back by 5 bases and J by 4 bases. Germline V lookup: CDR1 SGHTA, CDR2 FQGNSA. Written as DNA, the CDR3 is TGTGCCAGCAGCAAGGCATCGGGACAGTACGAGCAGTACTTC. Translation: CASSKASGQYEQYF.

V usage is TRBV4-3 and J usage is TRBJ2-6; 7 nucleotides align to TRBD1. Losses at the gene ends were 0 bases for V and 4 bases for J; bases not matched to a gene: 9. Looked up from germline, CDR1 is LGHNA and CDR2 is YSLEER. This CDR3 is built from 18 residues. The CDR3 DNA reads as TGCGCCAGCAGCCAAGAAGGGGGACAGCTTTGGGGGGCCAACGTCCTGACTTTC. This gives the protein CASSQEGGQLWGANVLTF.

The J gene is TRBJ1-5, the V gene TRBV7-2, with unresolved D. The CDR3 length is 14 residues. Trimming pared 1 base from V and 0 bases from J, leaving 4 bases between. Per the germline V gene, CDR1 is SGHTA and CDR2 is FQGNSA. CDR3 coding DNA: TGTGCCAGCAGCTTAGTTCATAGCAATCAGCCCCAGCATTTT. Amino acids: CASSLVHSNQPQHF.

The chain has TRBV18 and TRBJ1-1, with 8 bases fitting TRBD1. Germline V gives CDR1 KGHSH, CDR2 LQKENI. The V segment lost 4 bases and the J segment 4 bases; nucleotides outside the gene matches: 5. CDR3 length: 14 residues. CDR3 coding DNA: TGTGCCAGCTCACTCGACAGGGGCGGCACTGAAGCTTTCTTT. Translated: CASSLDRGGTEAFF.

V usage is TRBV7-3 and J usage is TRBJ2-1, with D perhaps TRBD2 (6 bases). This CDR3 contains 14 residues. Germline V lookup: CDR1 SGHTA, CDR2 FQGTGA. The germline V and J ends were trimmed by 5 bases and 6 bases, with 14 bases remaining between them. CDR3 region: CASSRAGSGNEQFF. The CDR3 DNA is TGTGCCAGCAGCCGTGCGGGAAGCGGCAATGAGCAGTTCTTC. Based on the CDR3 plus reference TRBV7-3 and TRBJ2-1, the full variable domain is GAGVSQTPSNKVTEKGKYVELRCDPISGHTALYWYRQSLGQGPEFLIYFQGTGAADDSGLPNDRFFAVRPEGSVSTLKIQRTERGDSAVYLCASSRAGSGNEQFFGPGTRLTVL.